This T cell receptor beta chain was sequenced during a study of blood T cell repertoires in COVID-19. Study background: Whether acute or convalescent, the COVID-19 samples came from the United States, Italy and Spain. Sources were T cells, B-cell-depleted T cells, or PBMCs; the material itself was cDNA or gDNA.

V trimming: 4 bases; J trimming: 6 bases; junction bases outside the gene matches: 13. CDR1 is SGHKS, CDR2 YYEKEE, per germline (reference sequence). The CDR3 is 17 amino acids. In the source study's methods: Amplified reference gene primers provided the basis for estimating nucleated cell counts. Profiling relied on immunoSEQ multiplex PCR, and the TCRdb table lists in-frame clones only, not all of them. V and J calls and clone size are those listed in that table; D and trimming were worked out from the DNA. This table holds some 50,000 clones, approximately 86% found once. The chain couples TRBV5-5 to TRBJ1-5; 10 bases are shared with TRBD1. The sequence was obtained from a woman aged 70-85 years with active COVID-19. Sequencing was carried out using peripheral blood. DNA of the CDR3: TGTGCCAGCAGCGATTACCGGGACAGGGGTAGGGGTCAGCCCCAGCATTTT. It encodes CASSDYRDRGRGQPQHF.